A selection of T cell receptor beta chains follows, all from one sample in a study of early stage breast cancer tumors. Profiled with immunoSEQ multiplex PCR; TCRdb holds only in-frame clones, not every one. The repertoire has approximately 10,000 clones, around 73% of them found once; the top ten carry roughly 21%. The specimen was breast tumor tissue. The receptors derive from a person in their 40s with breast cancer. CDR3s include the opening cysteine and the closing phenylalanine or tryptophan. The D gene is left open where the match is weak. Rows may omit the clone size; those that give it use once, few, many or a size class.

D gene	V gene	J gene	clone size	CDR3 protein	CDR3 DNA
.	TRBV15	TRBJ2-2	.	CATSRDPGEGKNGELFF	TGTGCCACCAGCAGAGATCCAGGGGAGGGAAAAAACGGGGAGCTGTTTTTT
.	TRBV7-9	TRBJ2-1	.	CASTFGGTRYNEQFF	TGTGCCAGCACCTTTGGAGGGACTCGTTACAATGAGCAGTTCTTC
TRBD2	TRBV10-3	TRBJ2-1	.	CAITSAGGHNEQFF	TGTGCCATCACCTCGGCGGGAGGACACAATGAGCAGTTCTTC
TRBD2	TRBV27	TRBJ2-7	large	CASSSNREGLSEQYF	TGTGCCAGCAGCTCAAACCGGGAGGGGCTCTCCGAGCAGTACTTC
TRBD1	TRBV10-3	TRBJ2-7	.	CAIRKDRGSYEQYF	TGTGCCATCAGAAAAGACAGGGGTTCCTACGAGCAGTACTTC
.	TRBV9	TRBJ2-3	.	CASSVGRGVADTQYF	TGTGCCAGCAGCGTAGGCAGGGGGGTCGCGGATACGCAGTATTTT
TRBD1	TRBV18	TRBJ2-7	.	CASSPPTTKDRGLYEQYF	TGTGCCAGCTCACCACCAACCACGAAAGACAGGGGGCTCTACGAGCAGTACTTC
.	TRBV19	TRBJ2-2	.	CASSIDGVANTGELFF	TGTGCCAGTAGTATCGATGGGGTAGCGAACACCGGGGAGCTGTTTTTT
.	TRBV4-1	TRBJ2-3	.	CASSWRENTDTQYF	TGCGCCAGCAGCTGGCGGGAAAACACAGATACGCAGTATTTT
.	TRBV6-1	TRBJ2-4	.	CASSEPSEKIQYF	TGTGCCAGCAGTGAGCCTAGCGAGAAAATTCAGTACTTC
.	TRBV7-9	TRBJ1-4	.	CASSLDQLYEKLFF	TGTGCCAGCAGCTTAGATCAATTATATGAAAAACTGTTTTTT
TRBD2	TRBV4-1	TRBJ2-7	.	CASSQERTSGSYEQYF	TGCGCCAGCAGCCAAGAAAGGACTAGCGGGAGTTACGAGCAGTACTTC
.	TRBV7-9	TRBJ1-2	few	CASSLNYGYTF	TGTGCCAGCAGCTTAAACTATGGCTACACCTTC
.	TRBV14	TRBJ2-5	.	CASSHWGETQYF	TGTGCCAGCAGCCACTGGGGGGAGACCCAGTACTTC
TRBD2	TRBV5-6	TRBJ2-1	few	CASSDQGVGLAYNEQFF	TGTGCCAGCAGCGACCAGGGTGTGGGACTAGCCTACAATGAGCAGTTCTTC
TRBD2	TRBV7-7	TRBJ2-3	once	CASSQGLGDTQYF	TGTGCTAGCAGCCAAGGACTAGGCGATACGCAGTATTTT
TRBD1	TRBV4-1	TRBJ1-1	.	CASSHLTGYTEAFF	TGCGCCAGCAGCCACCTGACAGGGTACACTGAAGCTTTCTTT
.	TRBV6-1	TRBJ1-5	once	CASSEVGAGQPQHF	TGTGCCAGCAGTGAAGTGGGGGCTGGGCAGCCCCAGCATTTT
.	TRBV19	TRBJ2-7	.	CASSTWDGDPYEQYF	TGTGCCAGTAGTACCTGGGACGGCGATCCTTACGAGCAGTACTTC
TRBD1	TRBV11-2	TRBJ2-7	.	CASSFSGDSAYEQYF	TGTGCCAGCAGCTTCTCCGGGGACAGCGCCTACGAGCAGTACTTC
TRBD1	TRBV6-6	TRBJ1-4	.	CASSRNRGRGEKLFF	TGTGCCAGCAGCCGAAACAGGGGGCGCGGTGAAAAACTGTTTTTT
.	TRBV7-8	TRBJ1-5	.	CASSRAGNGDQPQHF	TGTGCCAGCAGCCGGGCTGGTAACGGCGATCAGCCCCAGCATTTT
.	TRBV2	TRBJ2-7	few	CASSDSYEQYF	TGTGCCAGCAGTGATAGCTACGAGCAGTACTTC
.	TRBV6-1	TRBJ2-3	.	CASRQGPSSTDTQYF	TGTGCCAGCAGACAGGGACCTTCTAGCACAGATACGCAGTATTTT
TRBD2	TRBV15	TRBJ2-3	.	CATSSKLAGDTDTQYF	TGTGCCACCAGCAGTAAACTAGCGGGAGACACAGATACGCAGTATTTT
.	TRBV11-2	TRBJ1-1	.	CASSLGLNTEAFF	TGTGCCAGCAGCTTGGGACTCAACACTGAAGCTTTCTTT
.	TRBV10-3	TRBJ1-1	.	CAISDYGTRAFF	TGTGCCATCAGTGACTATGGGACGAGAGCTTTCTTT
.	TRBV11-2	TRBJ1-5	few	CASSLASGVGQPQHF	TGTGCCAGCAGCTTAGCGTCAGGGGTCGGTCAGCCCCAGCATTTT
.	TRBV6-5	TRBJ2-3	.	CASSLASGSTDTQYF	TGTGCCAGCAGCCTGGCCAGCGGAAGCACAGATACGCAGTATTTT